Below, 24 T cell receptor beta chains from the same sample are listed, as sequenced in a study of beta chain features in type 1 diabetes. General study points: Moderate yet significant TCRB CDR3 shortening was seen in Type 1 diabetes patients in all four CD4+ subsets.

Antigens for these TCRs are unknown. Every isolated RNA sample was fully reverse transcribed, so sequencing captured expressed TCRB transcripts. TCRdb's copy holds only in-frame clones and misses some; the assay was immunoSEQ multiplex PCR. Of about 160,000 clones in the sample, approximately 10% were seen once. The sequenced sample consisted of central memory CD4+ T cells from blood. Receptors originate from a woman in her twenties or thirties with type 1 diabetes.

This clone was recorded at least ten times. The V and J genes are TRBV28 and TRBJ1-1; 8 nucleotides align to TRBD1. The CDR3 consists of 14 residues. The ends lost 4 bases at V and 12 bases at J; junction bases unmatched: 13. Looked up from germline, CDR1 is MDHEN and CDR2 is SYDVKM. CDR3 in amino acids: CASSWQGAGVGTFF. The CDR3 region has the DNA TGTGCCAGCAGTTGGCAGGGGGCAGGGGTAGGGACTTTCTTT.

This clone showed up just a few times. The genes are TRBV6-6 and TRBJ2-7; possible D gene TRBD2, 6 bases. Looked up from germline, CDR1 is MNHNY and CDR2 is SVGAGI (reference sequence). V was pared by 9 bases and J by 0 bases, with 15 bases between. This CDR3 is built from 14 residues. The DNA for the CDR3 is TGTGCCAGTTCCCGGGACTCGAGCTCCTACGAGCAGTACTTC. Its protein is CASSRDSSSYEQYF.

The sample holds a few counts of this clone. The chain couples TRBV15 to TRBJ1-4, with 9 bases aligning to TRBD1. CDR3 length: 15 residues. Trimming at V came to 3 bases and at J to 3 bases, leaving 2 bases not matched to a gene. Germline V gives CDR1 LNHNV, CDR2 YYDKDF (reference sequence). DNA of the CDR3: TGTGCCACCAGCAGGGACAGGGGAGCTAATGAAAAACTGTTTTTT. Protein: CATSRDRGANEKLFF.

This chain uses TRBV4-2 with TRBJ2-5; 10 bases are shared with TRBD2. The CDR3 extends over 15 amino acids. Losses at the gene ends were 8 bases for V and 3 bases for J; bases not matched to a gene: 9. Germline V gene lookup returns CDR1 LGHNA and CDR2 YNFKEQ. CDR3 sequence reads: CASGRLAGDEETQYF. CDR3 in DNA: TGTGCCAGCGGCCGACTAGCGGGTGACGAAGAGACCCAGTACTTC.

This clone has only a few counts. The V gene is TRBV27, the J gene TRBJ2-1, with 13 bases aligning to TRBD2. The CDR3 loop spans 15 amino acids. In germline, CDR1 is MNHEY, CDR2 SMNVEV (reference sequence). V shed 6 bases, J shed 3 bases, and the junction held 2 bases outside the gene matches. The CDR3 DNA sequence: TGTGCCAGCAGCAGGACTAGCGGGAGCTACAATGAGCAGTTCTTC. Translated: CASSRTSGSYNEQFF.

This chain uses TRBV7-2 with TRBJ2-3; maybe TRBD2 (5 bases). V lost 5 bases to trimming and J lost 2 bases, with 17 bases between them. The CDR3 is 16 amino acids. Germline-derived CDR1 and CDR2 are SGHTA and FQGNSA. The CDR3 DNA reads TGTGCCAGCAGCGGCACCGGCGGGCGATACACAGATACGCAGTATTTT. It is translated as CASSGTGGRYTDTQYF.

The chain employs TRBV11-2 and TRBJ2-1, with D perhaps TRBD2 (5 bases). CDR3 length: 14 residues. Looked up from germline, CDR1 is SGHAT and CDR2 is FQNNGV. Trimming removed 4 bases from V and 6 bases from J, with 13 bases in between. The CDR3 sequence is CASSSPAGANEQFF. The CDR3 nucleotides read TGTGCCAGCAGCTCCCCGGCGGGCGCCAATGAGCAGTTCTTC.

V is TRBV7-3 and J is TRBJ2-2; a weak D match, TRBD2 (6 bases). The CDR3 has 16 residues. Between the trimmed V and J ends, which lost 4 bases and 4 bases, there was a span of 16 bases. The V gene's germline CDR1 is SGHTA and CDR2 FQGTGA. CDR3: CASSSQSGLGTGELFF. As DNA, the CDR3 is TGTGCCAGCAGCTCCCAAAGCGGGCTAGGCACCGGGGAGCTGTTTTTT.

V and J are TRBV19 and TRBJ1-2; D not resolved. CDR1 is LNHDA and CDR2 is SQIVND in the germline V gene (reference sequence). CDR3 size: 13 residues. V was trimmed by 3 bases and J by 4 bases, leaving 9 bases between them. The CDR3 nucleotides are TGTGCCAGTAGTATCTTAGGGAGCTATGGCTACACCTTC. Translating it yields CASSILGSYGYTF.

The rearrangement uses TRBV9 and TRBJ2-5; 9 bases align to TRBD2. Germline assignment: CDR1 SGDLS and CDR2 YYNGEE. The CDR3 totals 14 residues. The junction had 0 bases not matched to a gene; V was cut back by 0 bases and J by 3 bases. The CDR3 region has the DNA TGTGCCAGCAGCGTAGGGACTAGCGAAGAGACCCAGTACTTC. Translation: CASSVGTSEETQYF.

This clone turned up a few times. The chain uses TRBV4-2 and TRBJ1-4; D may be TRBD1 (5 bases). Germline V CDR1 and CDR2: LGHNA, YNFKEQ. The CDR3 runs 13 residues. V was pared by 1 base and J by 11 bases, with 11 bases between. CDR3 coding DNA: TGTGCCAGCAGCCAAGGTTCCAGGGCGAAACTGTTTTTT. Translation: CASSQGSRAKLFF.

The V gene is TRBV28, the J gene TRBJ1-1, with TRBD1 matching 8 bases. V was pared by 1 base and J by 11 bases, with 3 bases of the junction left unmatched. CDR3 length: 12 residues. Germline V CDR1 and CDR2: MDHEN, SYDVKM. The DNA for the CDR3 is TGTGCCAGCAGTTTATCCCGGACAGGGGCTTTCTTT. Its translation is CASSLSRTGAFF.

A few counts support this clone. The chain has TRBV10-3 and TRBJ2-1; maybe TRBD2 (6 bases). Germline values: CDR1 ENHRY, CDR2 SYGVKD. The CDR3 runs to 15 residues. V was clipped by 0 bases and J by 8 bases, with 14 bases between them. The CDR3 protein is CAISESSGRMDEQFF. In DNA form, the CDR3 reads TGTGCCATCAGTGAGTCAAGTGGGAGGATGGATGAGCAGTTCTTC.

The rearrangement joins TRBV6-5 to TRBJ1-2; 9 bases are shared with TRBD1. J gave up 5 bases and V 5 bases, and 6 bases lay outside the gene matches. The length of the CDR3 is 14 residues. Germline V gene sequence: CDR1 MNHEY, CDR2 SVGAGI. Here the CDR3 reads CASSKMDRGYGYTF. For the CDR3, the DNA is TGTGCCAGCAGTAAAATGGACAGGGGTTATGGCTACACCTTC.

This clone was counted between two and nine times. V usage is TRBV11-2 and J usage is TRBJ1-2, with 8 positions matching TRBD1. Germline CDR1 reads SGHAT; CDR2 reads FQNNGV. This CDR3 comprises 15 residues. Trimming removed 4 bases from V and 3 bases from J; junction bases left unmatched: 7. CDR3 bases: TGTGCCAGCAGCTCCCCCGGGACAGGCTACTATGGCTACACCTTC. As protein: CASSSPGTGYYGYTF.

This clone has only a few counts. The CDR3 region is CASSLQGSNQPQHF. The CDR3 DNA reads TGTGCCAGCAGCCTACAGGGCTCCAATCAGCCCCAGCATTTT. J is TRBJ1-5 and V is TRBV7-9, with D possibly TRBD1 on 6 matching bases. V was shortened by 5 bases and J by 3 bases, with 11 bases between the two germline ends. The CDR3 loop spans 14 amino acids. Germline V lookup: CDR1 SEHNR, CDR2 FQNEAQ (reference sequence).

The chain's CDR3 is CSALPGGSEKLFF. The CDR3 DNA reads TGCAGCGCTCTCCCGGGGGGTAGTGAAAAACTGTTTTTT. J is TRBJ1-4 and V is TRBV29-1; D is possibly TRBD1 (5 bases). The V end was cut by 7 bases, the J end by 7 bases, with 16 bases between. Looked up from germline, CDR1 is SQVTM and CDR2 is ANQGSEA. This CDR3 has 13 amino acids.

This clone turned up a few times. The V and J genes are TRBV29-1 and TRBJ1-1; D is unresolved. Germline V gene lookup returns CDR1 SQVTM and CDR2 ANQGSEA. The V and J ends lost 3 bases and 4 bases respectively, with 18 bases between them. The CDR3 extends over 15 amino acids. The DNA of the CDR3 is TGCAGCGTTGACGGGCGTGTGGGAGGAGGCACTGAAGCTTTCTTT. Translating it yields CSVDGRVGGGTEAFF.

This clone was counted a few times. The V gene is TRBV30, the J gene TRBJ1-3, with a tentative D call TRBD1 (6 bases). The germline gives CDR1 GTSNPN, CDR2 SVGIG (reference sequence). With 2 bases removed from V and 4 bases from J, the gap between germline ends came to 12 bases. The CDR3 is 14 residues long. Here the CDR3 DNA reads TGTGCCTGGAGTATGACAGGATCCGGAAACACCATATATTTT. The encoded protein is CAWSMTGSGNTIYF.

This chain joins TRBV2 and TRBJ2-7; D unclear. CDR3 length equals 13 residues. V was cut by 0 bases and J by 4 bases, with 7 bases left in between. The germline V gene encodes CDR1 SNHLY and CDR2 FYNNEI. The CDR3, as DNA: TGTGCCAGCAGTGAAGCAGGAGTGTACGAGCAGTACTTC. Protein product: CASSEAGVYEQYF.

This clone turned up a few times. The chain links TRBV19 to TRBJ1-1, with D perhaps matching TRBD1 (6 bases). From germline, CDR1 is LNHDA and CDR2 SQIVND (reference sequence). V was clipped by 5 bases and J by 5 bases, with 15 bases between them. The CDR3 contains 14 residues. The chain's CDR3 is CASSPQGANTEAFF. In DNA form, the CDR3 reads TGTGCCAGTAGTCCACAGGGTGCAAATACTGAAGCTTTCTTT. The complete variable domain, with remaining parts taken from reference TRBV19 and TRBJ1-1, reads DGGITQSPKYLFRKEGQNVTLSCEQNLNHDAMYWYRQDPGQGLRLIYYSQIVNDFQKGDIAEGYSVSREKKESFPLTVTSAQKNPTAFYLCASSPQGANTEAFFGQGTRLTVV.

The chain employs TRBV5-1 and TRBJ2-1; 13 bases line up with TRBD2. V lost 1 base, J lost 4 bases, and 5 bases stayed unmatched. The CDR3 consists of 17 residues. The germline gives CDR1 SGHRS, CDR2 YFSETQ. The CDR3 loop reads CASSLPRLAGGYNEQFF. CDR3 DNA: TGCGCCAGCAGCTTGCCTAGACTAGCGGGAGGTTACAATGAGCAGTTCTTC. Using reference TRBV5-1 and TRBJ2-1 for the parts outside the CDR3, the full variable domain is KAGVTQTPRYLIKTRGQQVTLSCSPISGHRSVSWYQQTPGQGLQFLFEYFSETQRNKGNFPGRFSGRQFSNSRSEMNVSTLELGDSALYLCASSLPRLAGGYNEQFFGPGTRLTVL.

This clone was detected only a few times. V gene TRBV27 combines with J gene TRBJ1-2; D unresolved. Germline lookup yields CDR1 MNHEY and CDR2 SMNVEV (reference sequence). The CDR3 covers 15 residues. Between the trimmed V and J ends, which lost 2 bases and 5 bases, there was a span of 15 bases. The CDR3 coding sequence is TGTGCCAGCAGTTTAGGTCCAGAACCCCTTTATGGCTACACCTTC. Encoded protein: CASSLGPEPLYGYTF.

The chain has TRBV7-9 and TRBJ2-5; TRBD2 is a possible D gene (6 bases). The V end was cut by 4 bases, the J end by 5 bases, with 11 bases between. The germline V gene encodes CDR1 SEHNR and CDR2 FQNEAQ (reference sequence). The length of the CDR3 is 13 residues. Written as DNA, the CDR3 is TGTGCCAGCAGCTCGGAGGGCCGGGAGACCCAGTACTTC. Amino acid sequence: CASSSEGRETQYF.